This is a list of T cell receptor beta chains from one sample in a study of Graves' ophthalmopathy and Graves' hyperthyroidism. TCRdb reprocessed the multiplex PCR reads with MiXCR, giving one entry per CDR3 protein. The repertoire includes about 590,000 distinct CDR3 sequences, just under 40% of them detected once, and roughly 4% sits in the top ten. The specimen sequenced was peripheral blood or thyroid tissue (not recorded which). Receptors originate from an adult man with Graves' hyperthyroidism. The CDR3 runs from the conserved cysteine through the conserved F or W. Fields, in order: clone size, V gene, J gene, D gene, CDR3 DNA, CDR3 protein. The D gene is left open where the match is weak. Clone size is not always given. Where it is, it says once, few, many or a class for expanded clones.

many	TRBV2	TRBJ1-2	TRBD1	TGTGCCGGGGCCCGGGACAGGGGATATGTAGGCTATGGCTACACCTTC	CAGARDRGYVGYGYTF
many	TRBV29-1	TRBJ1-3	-	TGCAGCGTTGAAGAACGGCAGTTAAACACCATATATTTT	CSVEERQLNTIYF
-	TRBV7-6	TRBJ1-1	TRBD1	TGTGCCAGCGTACAGGGGGGGAACACTGAAGCTTTCTTT	CASVQGGNTEAFF
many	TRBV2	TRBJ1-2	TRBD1	TGTGCCAGCAGTGAATACAGGGGGGATGGCTACACCTTC	CASSEYRGDGYTF
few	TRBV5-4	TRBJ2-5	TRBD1	TGTGCCAGCAGCCCGGGACAGCTGTACCAAGAGACCCAGTACTTC	CASSPGQLYQETQYF
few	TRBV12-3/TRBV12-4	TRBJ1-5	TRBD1	TGTGCCAGCAGTTTAAGGACAGGGGGCCACGATCAGCCCCAGCATTTT	CASSLRTGGHDQPQHF
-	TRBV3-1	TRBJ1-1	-	TGTGCCAGCACCCAGAAGGGGAACACTGAAGCTTTCTTT	CASTQKGNTEAFF
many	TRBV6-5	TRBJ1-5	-	TGTGCCAGCGGCTTATCTAGCAATCAGCCCCAGCATTTT	CASGLSSNQPQHF
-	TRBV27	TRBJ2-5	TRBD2	TGTGCCAGCAGTCCTCGACTAGCGAGATACCAAGAGACCCAGTACTTC	CASSPRLARYQETQYF
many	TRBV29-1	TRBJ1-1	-	TGCAGCGTTGTAGGGAACACTGAAGCTTTCTTT	CSVVGNTEAFF
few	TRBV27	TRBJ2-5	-	TGTGCCAGCAGTTTTCCAGACCAAGAGACCCAGTACTTC	CASSFPDQETQYF
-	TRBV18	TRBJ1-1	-	TGTGCCAGCTCACCAGAGCTGGGCGACACTGAAGCTTTCTTT	CASSPELGDTEAFF
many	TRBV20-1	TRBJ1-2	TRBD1	TGCAGTGCTAGAGCCTCATACGACAGGGCTAACTATGGCTACACCTTC	CSARASYDRANYGYTF
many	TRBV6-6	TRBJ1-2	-	TGTGCCAGCACTCAAGCTGCTAACTATGGCTACACCTTC	CASTQAANYGYTF
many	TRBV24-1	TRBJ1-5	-	TGTGCCACCTCAAGGGGGGCAAATCAGCCCCAGCATTTT	CATSRGANQPQHF
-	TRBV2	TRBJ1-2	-	TGTGCCAGCAGTGAAGCGCTAGGGGGTAACTATGGCTACACCTTC	CASSEALGGNYGYTF
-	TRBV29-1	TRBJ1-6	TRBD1	TGCAGCGTTGCGGGACAGGGTAGTTCACCCCTCCACTTT	CSVAGQGSSPLHF
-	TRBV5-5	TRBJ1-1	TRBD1	TGTGCCAGCAGCCGTACAGGGGGCAGCTCTGAAGCTTTCTTT	CASSRTGGSSEAFF
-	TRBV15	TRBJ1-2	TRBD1	TGTGCCACCAGCAGCGCCGACAGGGATGGCTACACCTTC	CATSSADRDGYTF
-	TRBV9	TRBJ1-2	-	TGTGCCAGTAGCGTAGTTGGCAGGGGAAACTATGGCTACACCTTC	CASSVVGRGNYGYTF
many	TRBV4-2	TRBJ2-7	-	TGTGCCAGCAGCCAAGAGGCCAGACAGCACTACGAGCAGTACTTC	CASSQEARQHYEQYF
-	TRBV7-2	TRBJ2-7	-	TGTGCCTGGAGTGTAGGACAGAGTATGACCTACGAGCAGTACTTC	CAWSVGQSMTYEQYF
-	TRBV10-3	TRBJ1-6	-	TGTGCGAGCGGAGGGACCTATAATTCACCCCTCCACTTT	CASGGTYNSPLHF